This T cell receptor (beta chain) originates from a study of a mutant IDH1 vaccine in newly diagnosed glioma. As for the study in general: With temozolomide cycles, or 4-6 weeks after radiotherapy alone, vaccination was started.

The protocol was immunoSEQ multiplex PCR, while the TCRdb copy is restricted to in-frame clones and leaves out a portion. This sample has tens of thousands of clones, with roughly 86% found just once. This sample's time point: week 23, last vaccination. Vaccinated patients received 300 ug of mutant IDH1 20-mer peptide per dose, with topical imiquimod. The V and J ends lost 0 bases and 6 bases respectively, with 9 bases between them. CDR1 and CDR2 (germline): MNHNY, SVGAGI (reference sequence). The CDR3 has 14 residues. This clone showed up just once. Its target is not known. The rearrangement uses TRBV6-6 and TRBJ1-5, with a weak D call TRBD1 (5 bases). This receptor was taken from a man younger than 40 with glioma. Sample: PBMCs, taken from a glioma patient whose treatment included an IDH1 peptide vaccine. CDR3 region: CASSYSAGSQPQHF. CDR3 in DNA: TGTGCCAGCAGTTACTCGGCAGGGTCTCAGCCCCAGCATTTT.